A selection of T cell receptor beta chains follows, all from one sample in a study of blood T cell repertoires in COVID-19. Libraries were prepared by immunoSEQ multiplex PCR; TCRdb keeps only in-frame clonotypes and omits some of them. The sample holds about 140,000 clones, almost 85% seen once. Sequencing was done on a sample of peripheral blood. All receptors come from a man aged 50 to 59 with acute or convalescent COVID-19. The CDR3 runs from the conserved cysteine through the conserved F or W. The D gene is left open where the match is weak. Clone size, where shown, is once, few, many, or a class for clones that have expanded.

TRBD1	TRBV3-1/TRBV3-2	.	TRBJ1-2	TGTGCCAGCAGCCAAGAAGGACAGGGCGACTACACCTTC	CASSQEGQGDYTF
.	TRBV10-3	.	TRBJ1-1	TGTGCCATCAGTGAAGATGGGGGGTCAGGGACTGAAGCTTTCTTT	CAISEDGGSGTEAFF
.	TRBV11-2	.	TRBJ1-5	TGTGCCAGCAGCTTCCTAGGTAGCAATCAGCCCCAGCATTTT	CASSFLGSNQPQHF
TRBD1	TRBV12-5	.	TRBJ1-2	TGTGCTAGTGATACGGACCGGGACAGGGCAAGCTACACCTTC	CASDTDRDRASYTF
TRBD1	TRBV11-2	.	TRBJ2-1	TGTGCCAGCAGCTTAGGCCAGGGGGACTACAATGAGCAGTTCTTC	CASSLGQGDYNEQFF
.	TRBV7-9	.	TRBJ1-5	TGTGCCAGCAGCTCTCTGGACTATAACTATCAGCCCCAGCATTTT	CASSSLDYNYQPQHF
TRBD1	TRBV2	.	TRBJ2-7	TGTGCCAGCAACCGACAGGGGGGCTACGAGCAGTACTTC	CASNRQGGYEQYF
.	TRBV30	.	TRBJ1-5	TGTGCCTGGAGACCCCAGGGAAGCAATCAGCCCCAGCATTTT	CAWRPQGSNQPQHF
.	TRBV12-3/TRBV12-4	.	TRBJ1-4	TGTGCCAGCAGCCACAGTGAAAAACTGTTTTTT	CASSHSEKLFF
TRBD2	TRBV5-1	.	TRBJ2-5	TGCGCCAGCAGCCCCGGGACTAGCGGACTAGAGACCCAGTACTTC	CASSPGTSGLETQYF
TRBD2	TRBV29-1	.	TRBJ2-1	TGCAGCGTTGAAGCGAGCGGGGGGGCCACTGAGCAGTTCTTC	CSVEASGGATEQFF
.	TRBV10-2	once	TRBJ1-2	TGCGCCAGCAGTGAGAAGGGGGAGAGGGGCTACACCTTC	CASSEKGERGYTF
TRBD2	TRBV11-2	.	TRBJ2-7	TGTGCCAGCAGCCGGGGAGCGGGAGAAGCCTACGAGCAGTACTTC	CASSRGAGEAYEQYF
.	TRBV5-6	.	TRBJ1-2	TGTGCCAGCAGCTTTTTCACAGGGTGGCACTATGGCTACACCTTC	CASSFFTGWHYGYTF
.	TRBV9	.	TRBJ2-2	TGTGCCAGCAGCGCGGGGAACACCGGGGAGCTGTTTTTT	CASSAGNTGELFF
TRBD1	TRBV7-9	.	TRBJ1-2	TGTGCCAGCAGCCCCGCTAGGGGGCCAAGTGGCTACACCTTC	CASSPARGPSGYTF
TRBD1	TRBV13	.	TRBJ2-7	TGTGCCAGCAGCATGGACAGGGCCTATTACGAGCAGTACTTC	CASSMDRAYYEQYF
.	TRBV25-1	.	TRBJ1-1	TGTGCCAGCAGTGGGATTCAAGGGGCGCGTCGGGAGGCTTTCTTT	CASSGIQGARREAFF
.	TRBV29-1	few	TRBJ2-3	TGCAGCGTCCTAAAACCCGGTGGGCGGGGCACAGATACGCAGTATTTT	CSVLKPGGRGTDTQYF
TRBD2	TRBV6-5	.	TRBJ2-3	TGTGCCAGCAGTTCGGCTAGCGGTTTCACAGATACGCAGTATTTT	CASSSASGFTDTQYF
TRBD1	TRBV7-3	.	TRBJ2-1	TGTGCCAGCAGCTTAACCCCCAGGGGGACCAATGAGCAGTTCTTC	CASSLTPRGTNEQFF
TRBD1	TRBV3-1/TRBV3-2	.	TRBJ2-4	TGTGCCAGCAGCCAACCAAGACAGGGCCTAGCCAAAAACATTCAGTACTTC	CASSQPRQGLAKNIQYF
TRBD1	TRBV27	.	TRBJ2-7	TGTGCCAGCAGTCTAACCGGGACAGGGATCAACGAGCAGTACTTC	CASSLTGTGINEQYF
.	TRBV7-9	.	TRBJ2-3	TGTGCCAGCAGCACAAGCTTAGCGGCGACAGATACGCAGTATTTT	CASSTSLAATDTQYF
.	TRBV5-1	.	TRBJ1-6	TGCGCCAGCAGCCCGAGCTGGACAGATAATTCACCCCTCCACTTT	CASSPSWTDNSPLHF
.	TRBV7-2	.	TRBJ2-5	TGTGCCAGCAGCCTTGACTTGGGTGGTCAAGAGACCCAGTACTTC	CASSLDLGGQETQYF
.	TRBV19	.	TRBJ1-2	TGTGCCAGTGTACGGGGGAAAAACTATGGCTACACCTTC	CASVRGKNYGYTF
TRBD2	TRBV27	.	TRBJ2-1	TGTGCCAGCAGTGCTACTAGCGGGGGCAACGAGCAGTTCTTC	CASSATSGGNEQFF